The T cell receptor (beta chain) under discussion was sequenced for a study of cytomegalovirus exposure and HLA in healthy donors. CDR1 is SGDLS, CDR2 YYNGEE, per germline. The CDR3 is made up of 18 amino acids. Trimming cost V 3 bases and J 0 bases; bases outside gene matches: 5. The PCR made use of 60 Vbeta and 13 Jbeta primers. Method: immunoSEQ multiplex PCR; TCRdb's copy keeps in-frame clones and lacks some. This sample has some 59,000 clones, with roughly 84% found just once. This TCR came from a woman younger than 35 in good health and CMV-seronegative. Material for sequencing was PBMCs. The chain carries TRBV9 and TRBJ2-6, with 11 bases identical to TRBD2. The CDR3 protein is CASSARLAGGSGANVLTF. The CDR3 nucleotides read TGTGCCAGCAGCGCCCGTCTAGCGGGAGGCTCTGGGGCCAACGTCCTGACTTTC.